These 25 T cell receptor beta chains were sequenced from one sample in a study of prognosis after radiotherapy for stage I lung cancer. CDR3 of TCR beta was amplified from genomic DNA via a two-round multiplex PCR. Gene-specific primers for each TRBV and TRBJ gene drove first-round PCR. MiXCR, applied by TCRdb to the multiplex PCR reads, yields one record per CDR3 protein. Of tens of thousands of distinct CDR3 sequences listed, about 37% are singletons. This sample comprised PBMCs, obtained before or after stereotactic body radiation therapy (not recorded which). Receptors were obtained from a donor of 50 years or more with non-small cell lung cancer.

Many counts were recorded for this clonotype. The V and J genes are TRBV6-2 or TRBV6-3 and TRBJ2-7, with D possibly matching TRBD1 (5 bases). Per germline, CDR1 MNHEY and CDR2 SVGEGT. The CDR3 is made up of 15 amino acids. Trimming cost V 7 bases and J 9 bases, with 25 bases left between them. The CDR3 nucleotides read TGTGCCAGCACGCCTACGTTCGCTCAGGGTTACCCGCAGTACTTC. This translates into CASTPTFAQGYPQYF.

With respect to this clonotype: A read error may explain this, as a much larger clone is one base away. The V and J genes are TRBV20-1 and TRBJ2-7; perhaps D is TRBD1 or TRBD2 (5 bases each). Trimming removed 8 bases at V and 5 bases at J, with 16 bases between. CDR1 is DFQATT, CDR2 SNEGSKA, per germline (reference sequence). This CDR3 has 12 residues. The CDR3 sequence is CSSRRLGDEQYF. For the CDR3, the DNA is TGCAGTTCTCGCCGGTTGGGGGACGAGCAGTACTTC.

With regard to this clonotype: A much larger clonotype is one base distant, so this may be a read error. The V call is TRBV7-2, the J call TRBJ1-4; no definite D call. Germline loops: CDR1 SGHTA, CDR2 FQGNSA. The CDR3 spans 13 residues. Trimming left V 2 bases short and J 5 bases short, with 6 bases between. The CDR3 nucleotides are TGTGCCAGCAGCTTAAATTTCAATGAAAAACTGTTTTTT. This encodes CASSLNFNEKLFF.

CDR3 amino acids: CAWSVLGTRGYEQYF. The DNA of the CDR3 is TGTGCCTGGAGTGTACTTGGGACAAGGGGATACGAGCAGTACTTC. The J gene is TRBJ2-7, the V gene TRBV30, with TRBD1 as a possible D gene (6 bases). The CDR3 length is 15 residues. The V gene lost 0 bases and the J gene lost 4 bases, with 16 bases spanning the gap. CDR1 is GTSNPN and CDR2 is SVGIG in the germline V gene (reference sequence).

This clonotype was counted many times. J is TRBJ2-7 and V is TRBV6-1; no clear D. V lost 4 bases and J 0 bases, leaving 13 bases between the germline ends. CDR1 MNHNS and CDR2 SASEGT come from the germline V gene. This CDR3 comprises 15 residues. For the CDR3, the DNA is TGTGCCAGCAGTGCCTCCGGGCTGGGCTCCTACGAGCAGTACTTC. It specifies CASSASGLGSYEQYF.

This clonotype was counted at least ten times. V and J are TRBV20-1 and TRBJ2-7, with 8 bases lining up with TRBD2. CDR1 and CDR2 (germline): DFQATT, SNEGSKA (reference sequence). The CDR3 contains 14 residues. V gave up 3 bases and J gave up 1 base; unmatched junction bases: 5. CDR3 in amino acids: CSARGSGISYEQYF. The DNA of the CDR3 is TGCAGTGCTAGGGGTAGCGGGATATCCTACGAGCAGTACTTC.

This clonotype was recorded only once. This rearrangement joins TRBV20-1 to TRBJ2-3; TRBD1 might be the D (6 bases). The V and J ends lost 8 bases and 6 bases respectively, with 24 bases between them. The germline CDR1 and CDR2 sequences are DFQATT and SNEGSKA (reference sequence). The CDR3 loop spans 15 amino acids. The CDR3 bases are TGCAGTTCACTCCTTGTACAGGGAGCGTCGGATACGCAGTATTTT. As protein: CSSLLVQGASDTQYF.

This clonotype was counted once. A much bigger clone sits one base away, suggesting this may be a read error. The chain links TRBV19 to TRBJ2-1; 12 bases fit TRBD2. Germline CDR1 is LNHDA and CDR2 is SQIVND (reference sequence). V lost 5 bases and J lost 6; bases outside the gene matches: 5. CDR3 length: 15 residues. The CDR3 is CASSERLAGVNEQFF. CDR3 nucleotides: TGTGCCAGTAGTGAAAGACTAGCGGGAGTCAATGAGCAGTTCTTC.

This clonotype was picked up one time. The J gene is TRBJ2-2, the V gene TRBV20-1; no firm D call. V was shortened by 2 bases and J by 4 bases, with 11 bases between the two germline ends. The CDR3 contains 14 residues. Germline V gene lookup returns CDR1 DFQATT and CDR2 SNEGSKA (reference sequence). In nucleotides, the CDR3 is TGCAGTGCTAGACCAGGCGTATTCACCGGGGAGCTGTTTTTT. This codes for CSARPGVFTGELFF.

In this sample, this clonotype turned up many times. The chain is built from TRBV7-2 and TRBJ2-2, with 11 bases matching TRBD1. Looked up from germline, CDR1 is SGHTA and CDR2 is FQGNSA. The trim removed 5 bases at V and 6 bases at J, leaving 8 bases unmatched. This CDR3 region has 16 residues. The CDR3 coding sequence is TGTGCCAGCAGCCTCAGGGGGACAGGGGGACCCGGGGAGCTGTTTTTT. Its translation: CASSLRGTGGPGELFF.

This clonotype was picked up many times. V gene TRBV2 combines with J gene TRBJ2-3, with D unresolved. This CDR3 is built from 12 residues. Trimming left V 5 bases short and J 6 bases short, with 9 bases between. From germline, CDR1 is SNHLY and CDR2 FYNNEI. This chain's CDR3 is CASSPTPDTQYF. CDR3 nucleotide sequence: TGTGCCAGCAGTCCTACTCCGGATACGCAGTATTTT.

This clonotype was recorded at least ten times. The V call is TRBV5-1, the J call TRBJ2-3, with 7 bases that match TRBD2. There are 15 residues in the CDR3. Germline values: CDR1 SGHRS, CDR2 YFSETQ. V dropped 2 bases and J dropped 4; count of bases not matched to a gene: 7. For the CDR3, the DNA is TGCGCCAGCAGCTTATCGGGAGGAAGGGCAGATACGCAGTATTTT. Its protein product is CASSLSGGRADTQYF. The full variable domain, with the rest looked up from reference TRBV5-1 and TRBJ2-3, is KAGVTQTPRYLIKTRGQQVTLSCSPISGHRSVSWYQQTPGQGLQFLFEYFSETQRNKGNFPGRFSGRQFSNSRSEMNVSTLELGDSALYLCASSLSGGRADTQYFGPGTRLTVL.

This sequence joins TRBV5-1 and TRBJ2-3; D uncertain. Germline V gives CDR1 SGHRS, CDR2 YFSETQ. The CDR3 runs to 14 residues. The CDR3 nucleotides read TGCTTCAGCAGTCAGCGATATGAGACAAACCCGCAGTATTTT. Protein: CFSSQRYETNPQYF.

This clonotype has at least ten counts. The CDR3 is CATLTSGRYEQYF. In nucleotides, the CDR3 is TGTGCCACCTTGACTAGCGGCCGTTACGAGCAGTACTTC. This chain uses TRBV6-8 with TRBJ2-7; TRBD2 aligns across 9 bases. Germline V gene sequence: CDR1 MNHGY, CDR2 SAAAGT. The junction had 8 bases not matched to a gene; V was cut back by 10 bases and J by 4 bases. The CDR3 is 13 residues long.

The chain combines TRBV20-1 with TRBJ2-1; 8 bases are a match to TRBD1. CDR1 is DFQATT, CDR2 SNEGSKA, per germline (reference sequence). V gave up 3 bases and J gave up 8 bases; unmatched junction bases: 9. The CDR3 is made up of 14 amino acids. The DNA of the CDR3 is TGCAGTGCTAGCGGCCAGGGGGCTAAGTATGAGCAGTTCTTC. This translates into CSASGQGAKYEQFF.

This clonotype occurred many times. This chain uses TRBV9 with TRBJ2-3; 9 bases are a match to TRBD2. Germline lookup yields CDR1 SGDLS and CDR2 YYNGEE. V lost 4 bases to trimming and J lost 2 bases; unmatched junction nucleotides: 2. This CDR3 has 14 amino acids. CDR3 sequence: CASSRLAATDTQYF. The CDR3 bases are TGTGCCAGCAGCAGACTAGCGGCCACAGATACGCAGTATTTT.

Many counts were recorded for this clonotype. A much larger clonotype is one base distant, so this may be a read error. The V and J genes are TRBV3-1 and TRBJ1-4; no clear D gene. Per the germline V gene, CDR1 is LGHDT and CDR2 is YNNKEL (reference sequence). V was cut by 4 bases and J by 9 bases, with 18 bases left in between. The CDR3 sequence is 15 residues long. CDR3 loop: CASSPSDGHTQKLFF. Written as DNA, the CDR3 is TGTGCCAGCAGCCCCTCGGACGGGCATACACAAAAACTGTTTTTT.

This clonotype was recorded many times. The V call is TRBV5-1, the J call TRBJ1-2; unclear D gene. With 6 bases removed from V and 1 base from J, the gap between germline ends came to 13 bases. Germline CDR1 and CDR2: SGHRS and YFSETQ. The length of the CDR3 is 14 residues. The DNA for the CDR3 is TGCGCCAGCACCCGAGGACCGATTAACTATGGCTACACCTTC. Amino acid sequence: CASTRGPINYGYTF.

The sample holds many counts of this clonotype. This chain connects TRBV20-1 to TRBJ2-7; 11 bases map to TRBD1. V dropped 1 base and J dropped 2; count of bases not matched to a gene: 4. This CDR3 region has 15 residues. The V gene's germline CDR1 is DFQATT and CDR2 SNEGSKA (reference sequence). CDR3 sequence reads: CSARGGTGGTYEQYF. CDR3 DNA sequence: TGCAGTGCTAGAGGAGGGACAGGGGGAACCTACGAGCAGTACTTC.

This clonotype was counted many times. The CDR3 coding sequence is TGTGCCAGCAGTTTATCGAGGGCAGCACACGGCTACACCTTC. Translating gives CASSLSRAAHGYTF. The rearrangement joins TRBV27 to TRBJ1-2; D is undetermined. The CDR3 totals 14 residues. The germline V and J ends were trimmed by 0 bases and 8 bases, with 13 bases remaining between them. Germline-derived CDR1 and CDR2 are MNHEY and SMNVEV (reference sequence).

Remarks on this clonotype: This clone may be a read error of a much larger clone one base away. J is TRBJ2-7 and V is TRBV6-2 or TRBV6-3, with D possibly matching TRBD2 (5 bases). The CDR3 runs 15 residues. The germline V gene encodes CDR1 MNHEY and CDR2 SVGEGT. V was trimmed by 0 bases and J by 4 bases, leaving 13 bases between them. This CDR3 is CASSYSPGNWYEQYF. Written as DNA, the CDR3 is TGTGCCAGCAGTTACTCGCCGGGGAACTGGTACGAGCAGTACTTC.

About this clonotype itself: A much larger clone differs by one base, so this may be a read error. The chain carries TRBV6-2 or TRBV6-3 and TRBJ2-4, with D possibly TRBD1 on 5 matching bases. Germline V lookup: CDR1 MNHEY, CDR2 SVGEGT. This CDR3 is built from 13 residues. CDR3 coding DNA: TGTGCCAGCATTTACTCCAGGGAACACATTCAGTACTTC. Translation: CASIYSREHIQYF.

About this clonotype itself: Its ends do not fully match the called genes, so a read error is possible. This sequence joins TRBV7-9 and TRBJ2-1; 11 nucleotides line up with TRBD2. CDR3 length equals 16 residues. Germline V gene lookup returns CDR1 SEHNR and CDR2 FQNEAQ (reference sequence). The CDR3 sequence: CASSPRSGRALGEHFF. CDR3 DNA sequence: TGTGCCAGCAGCCCACGTAGCGGGAGGGCCTTGGGAGAGCATTTCTTC. The variable domain in full, completed from reference TRBV7-9 and TRBJ2-1, reads DTGVSQNPRHKITKRGQNVTFRCDPISEHNRLYWYRQTLGQGPEFLTYFQNEAQLEKSRLLSDRFSAERPKGSFSTLEIQRTEQGDSAMYLCASSPRSGRALGEHFFGPGTRLTVL.

Of note for this clonotype: Just one base apart from a much larger clone, this may be a read error. The V call is TRBV7-6, the J call TRBJ2-1; 9 bases map to TRBD2. CDR3 length: 16 residues. Germline CDR1 SGHVS, CDR2 FNYEAQ. The CDR3 coding sequence is TGTGCCAACAGCTTAAGGGCGGGAGGGCAGGGCAATGAGCAGTTCTTC. Its translation: CANSLRAGGQGNEQFF.

Concerning this clonotype itself: A junction boundary mismatches the germline segment, possibly from a read error. The chain couples TRBV20-1 to TRBJ2-7; weak D call: TRBD2 (6 bases). Germline CDR1 and CDR2: DFQATT and SNEGSKA (reference sequence). The CDR3 is 17 amino acids. The CDR3 loop is CSARPLASVRAAYEHYF. CDR3 DNA: TGCAGTGCTAGACCCCTGGCTAGCGTTAGGGCGGCCTACGAGCATTACTTC.